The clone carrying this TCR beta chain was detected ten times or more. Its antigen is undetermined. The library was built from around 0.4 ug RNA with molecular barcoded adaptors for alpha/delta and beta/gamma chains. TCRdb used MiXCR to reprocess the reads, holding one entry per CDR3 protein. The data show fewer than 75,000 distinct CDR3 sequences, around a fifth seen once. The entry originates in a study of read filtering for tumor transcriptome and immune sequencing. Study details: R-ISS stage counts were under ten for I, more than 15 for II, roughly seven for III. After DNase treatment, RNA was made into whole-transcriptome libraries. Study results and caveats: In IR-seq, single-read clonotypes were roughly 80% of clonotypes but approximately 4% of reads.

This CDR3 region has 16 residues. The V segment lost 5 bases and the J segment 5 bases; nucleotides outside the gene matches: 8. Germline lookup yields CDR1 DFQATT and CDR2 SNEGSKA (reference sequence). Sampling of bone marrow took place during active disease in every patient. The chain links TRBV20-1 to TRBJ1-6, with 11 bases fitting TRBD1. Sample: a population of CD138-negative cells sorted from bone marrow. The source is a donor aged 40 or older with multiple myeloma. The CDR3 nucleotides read TGCAGTGCTGGGAGCGGACAGGGGGCAGATAATTCACCCCTCCACTTT. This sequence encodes CSAGSGQGADNSPLHF.